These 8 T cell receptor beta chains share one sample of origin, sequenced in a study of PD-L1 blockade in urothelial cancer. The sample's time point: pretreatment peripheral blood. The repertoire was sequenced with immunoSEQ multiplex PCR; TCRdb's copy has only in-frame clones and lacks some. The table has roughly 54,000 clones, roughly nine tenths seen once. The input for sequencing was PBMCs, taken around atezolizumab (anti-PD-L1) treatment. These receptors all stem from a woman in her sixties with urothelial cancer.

DNA of the CDR3: TGTGCCAGCAGCTCGTTGCCGGGACAGACGAACAATGAGCAGTTCTTC. Translation: CASSSLPGQTNNEQFF. V usage is TRBV5-4 and J usage is TRBJ2-1; 7 bases are a match to TRBD1. The CDR3 is 16 residues long. V gave up 3 bases and J gave up 5 bases; unmatched junction bases: 11. Germline CDR1 is SGHNT and CDR2 is YYREEE (reference sequence).

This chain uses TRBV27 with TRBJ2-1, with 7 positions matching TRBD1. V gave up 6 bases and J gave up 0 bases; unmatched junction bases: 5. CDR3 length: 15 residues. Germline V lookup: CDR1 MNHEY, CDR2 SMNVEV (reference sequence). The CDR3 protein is CASSPTGSSYNEQFF. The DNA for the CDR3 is TGTGCCAGCAGCCCGACAGGGAGCTCCTACAATGAGCAGTTCTTC.

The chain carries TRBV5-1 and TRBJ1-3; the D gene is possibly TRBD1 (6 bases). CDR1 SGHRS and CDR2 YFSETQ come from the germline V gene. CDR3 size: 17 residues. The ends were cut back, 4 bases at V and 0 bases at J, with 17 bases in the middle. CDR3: CASSQLGGGNSGNTIYF. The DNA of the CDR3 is TGCGCCAGCAGCCAACTTGGGGGCGGAAACTCTGGAAACACCATATATTTT.

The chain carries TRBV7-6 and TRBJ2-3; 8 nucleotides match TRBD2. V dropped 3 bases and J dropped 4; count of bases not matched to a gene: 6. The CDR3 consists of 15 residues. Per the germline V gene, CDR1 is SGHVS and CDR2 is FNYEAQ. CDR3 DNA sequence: TGTGCCAGCAGCTTGGGACTAGATTCATCAGATACGCAGTATTTT. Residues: CASSLGLDSSDTQYF.

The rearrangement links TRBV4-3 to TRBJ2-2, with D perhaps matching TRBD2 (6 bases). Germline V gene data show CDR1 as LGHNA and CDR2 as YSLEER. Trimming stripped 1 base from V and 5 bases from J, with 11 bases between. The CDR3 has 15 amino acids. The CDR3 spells CASSQGGERTGELFF. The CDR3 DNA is TGCGCCAGCAGCCAAGGGGGGGAGAGGACCGGGGAGCTGTTTTTT.

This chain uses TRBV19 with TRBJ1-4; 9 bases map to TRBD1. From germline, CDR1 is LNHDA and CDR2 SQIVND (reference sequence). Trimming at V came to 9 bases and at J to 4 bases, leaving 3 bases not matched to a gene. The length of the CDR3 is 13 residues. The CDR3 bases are TGTGCCAGCGGACAGGGGCATAATGAAAAACTGTTTTTT. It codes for CASGQGHNEKLFF.

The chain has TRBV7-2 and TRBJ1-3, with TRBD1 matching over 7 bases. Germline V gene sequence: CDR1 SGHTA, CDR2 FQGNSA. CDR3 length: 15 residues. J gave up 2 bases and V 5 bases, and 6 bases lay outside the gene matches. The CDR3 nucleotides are TGTGCCAGCAGCCCGACGGGACAGCCTGGAAACACCATATATTTT. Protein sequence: CASSPTGQPGNTIYF. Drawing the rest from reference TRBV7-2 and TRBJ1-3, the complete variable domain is GAGVSQSPSNKVTEKGKDVELRCDPISGHTALYWYRQSLGQGLEFLIYFQGNSAPDKSGLPSDRFSAERTGGSVSTLTIQRTQQEDSAVYLCASSPTGQPGNTIYFGEGSWLTVV.

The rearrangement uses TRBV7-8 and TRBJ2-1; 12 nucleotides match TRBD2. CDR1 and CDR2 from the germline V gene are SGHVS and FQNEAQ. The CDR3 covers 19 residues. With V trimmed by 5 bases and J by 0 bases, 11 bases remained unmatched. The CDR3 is CASSGRLAGAMSSYNEQFF. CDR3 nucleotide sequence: TGTGCCAGCAGCGGACGACTAGCGGGAGCCATGAGCTCCTACAATGAGCAGTTCTTC.